This TCR beta chain was obtained from a study of CD8+CD57+ T cells in acquired aplastic anemia. Study as a whole: The sorted CD4+ and CD8+ cells yielded an average approximately 3.2 ug of DNA. Healthy donor sequencing depth: 9 million to 10.8 million CD4+, roughly 12 million CD8+ reads.

Regarding the study as a whole: Levels of CD8+ Simpson's diversity were not significantly distinct in patients versus controls. Patients and controls shared 25 to 30 CD8+ CDR3 sequences, which appeared highly expressed in patients and within their immunodominant clones.

As to this clonotype: The target antigen is unknown.

The V segment lost 6 bases and the J segment 4 bases; nucleotides outside the gene matches: 5. The CDR3 totals 15 residues. Germline assignment: CDR1 SNHLY and CDR2 FYNNEI. Genomic DNA, serving as template, underwent TCR beta VDJ and CDR3 profiling. Each CDR3 protein gets one entry after TCRdb re-called the reads with MiXCR. This sample yields over 200,000 distinct CDR3 sequences, of which around 60% are seen a single time; around 28% belongs to the top ten. The chain recombines TRBV2 with TRBJ1-5, with 11 bases fitting TRBD1. Sequences were obtained from sorted CD4+, CD8+, or CD8+CD57+ T cells (not recorded which) from PBMCs. This receptor was taken from a human donor in good health. CDR3 nucleotide sequence: TGTGCCAGCAGACTAGGACAGGGGGCAAATCAGCCCCAGCATTTT. Its protein product is CASRLGQGANQPQHF.